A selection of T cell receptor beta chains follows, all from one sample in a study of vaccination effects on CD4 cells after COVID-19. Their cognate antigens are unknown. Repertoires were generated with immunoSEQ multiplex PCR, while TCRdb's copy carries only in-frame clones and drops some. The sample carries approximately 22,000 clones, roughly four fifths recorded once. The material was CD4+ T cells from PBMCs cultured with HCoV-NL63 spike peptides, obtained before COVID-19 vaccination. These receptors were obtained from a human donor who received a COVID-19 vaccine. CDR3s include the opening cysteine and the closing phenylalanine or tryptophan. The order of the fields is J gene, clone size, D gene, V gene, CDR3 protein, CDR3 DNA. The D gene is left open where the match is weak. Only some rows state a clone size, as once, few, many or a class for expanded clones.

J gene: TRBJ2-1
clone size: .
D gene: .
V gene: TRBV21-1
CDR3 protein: CASSIRGRLQGRNEQFF
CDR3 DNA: TGTGCCAGCAGCATCAGGGGAAGACTCCAAGGACGGAATGAGCAGTTCTTC

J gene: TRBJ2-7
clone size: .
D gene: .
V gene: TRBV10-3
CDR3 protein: CAISERGEDEQYF
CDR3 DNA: TGTGCCATCAGTGAAAGGGGCGAGGACGAGCAGTACTTC

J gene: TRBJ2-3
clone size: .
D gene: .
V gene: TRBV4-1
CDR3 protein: CASSPDLLKNTDTQYF
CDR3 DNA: TGCGCCAGCAGCCCGGACCTCCTAAAAAACACAGATACGCAGTATTTT

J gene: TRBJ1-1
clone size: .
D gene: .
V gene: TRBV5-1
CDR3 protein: CASSRALGDTEAFF
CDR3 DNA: TGCGCCAGCAGCCGGGCCCTCGGGGACACTGAAGCTTTCTTT

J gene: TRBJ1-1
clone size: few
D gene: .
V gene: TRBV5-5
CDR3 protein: CASSLRAQNTEAFF
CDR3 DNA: TGTGCCAGCAGCTTACGGGCCCAGAACACTGAAGCTTTCTTT

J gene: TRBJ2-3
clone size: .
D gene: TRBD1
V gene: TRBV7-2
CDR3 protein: CASSPTGSRPDTQYF
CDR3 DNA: TGTGCCAGCAGCCCGACAGGGAGTCGACCAGATACGCAGTATTTT

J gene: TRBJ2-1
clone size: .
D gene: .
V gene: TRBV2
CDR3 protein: CASKKPGRNEQFF
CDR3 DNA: TGTGCCAGCAAGAAGCCGGGACGCAATGAGCAGTTCTTC

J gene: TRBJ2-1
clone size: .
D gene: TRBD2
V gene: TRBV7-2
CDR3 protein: CASSLAVTGGYEQFF
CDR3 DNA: TGTGCCAGCAGCTTAGCGGTAACGGGAGGGTATGAGCAGTTCTTC

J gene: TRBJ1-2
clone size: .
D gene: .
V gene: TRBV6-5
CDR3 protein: CASTLGGVLYGYTF
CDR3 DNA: TGTGCCAGCACTCTTGGGGGGGTTCTTTATGGCTACACCTTC

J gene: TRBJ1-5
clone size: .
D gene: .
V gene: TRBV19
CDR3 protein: CASSIVGGGNQPQHF
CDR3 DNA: TGTGCCAGTAGTATAGTCGGGGGAGGCAATCAGCCCCAGCATTTT

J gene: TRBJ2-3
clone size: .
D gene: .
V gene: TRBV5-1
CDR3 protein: CASSPAGRTDTQYF
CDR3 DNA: TGCGCCAGCAGCCCTGCGGGGCGCACAGATACGCAGTATTTT

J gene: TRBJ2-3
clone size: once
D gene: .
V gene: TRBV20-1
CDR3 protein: CSASPGSTDTQYF
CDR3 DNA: TGCAGTGCTAGTCCAGGGAGCACAGATACGCAGTATTTT

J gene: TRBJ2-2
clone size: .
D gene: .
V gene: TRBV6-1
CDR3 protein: CASGAGRNTGELFF
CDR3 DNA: TGTGCCAGCGGGGCAGGCCGGAACACCGGGGAGCTGTTTTTT

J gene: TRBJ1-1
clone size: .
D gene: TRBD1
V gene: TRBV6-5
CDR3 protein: CASIWDRGTEAFF
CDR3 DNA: TGTGCCAGCATTTGGGACAGGGGCACTGAAGCTTTCTTT

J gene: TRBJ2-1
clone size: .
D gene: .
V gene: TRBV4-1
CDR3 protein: CASSGRSHNEQFF
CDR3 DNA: TGCGCCAGCAGCGGAAGGAGTCACAATGAGCAGTTCTTC

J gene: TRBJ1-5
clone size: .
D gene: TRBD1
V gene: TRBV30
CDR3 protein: CAWSVRDRSNQPQHF
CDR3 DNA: TGTGCCTGGAGTGTACGGGACAGGAGCAATCAGCCCCAGCATTTT

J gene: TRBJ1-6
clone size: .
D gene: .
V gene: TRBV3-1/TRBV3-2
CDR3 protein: CASSLRADANYNSPLHF
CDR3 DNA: TGTGCCAGCAGCTTGCGGGCGGACGCTAACTATAATTCACCCCTCCACTTT

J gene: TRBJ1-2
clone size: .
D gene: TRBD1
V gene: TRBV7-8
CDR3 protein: CASSLYGTAYGYTF
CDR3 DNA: TGTGCCAGCAGCTTATATGGGACAGCCTATGGCTACACCTTC

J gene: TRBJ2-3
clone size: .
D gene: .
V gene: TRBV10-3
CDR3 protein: CATGVHTDTQYF
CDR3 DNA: TGTGCCACCGGGGTCCACACAGATACGCAGTATTTT

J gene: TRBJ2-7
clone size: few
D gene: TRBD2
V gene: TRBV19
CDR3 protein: CASSQAGGSSYEQYF
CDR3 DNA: TGTGCCAGTAGCCAAGCGGGAGGGTCCTCCTACGAGCAGTACTTC

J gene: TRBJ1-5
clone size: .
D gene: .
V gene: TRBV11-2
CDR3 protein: CASSFQSGINQPQHF
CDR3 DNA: TGTGCCAGCAGCTTCCAATCCGGGATCAATCAGCCCCAGCATTTT

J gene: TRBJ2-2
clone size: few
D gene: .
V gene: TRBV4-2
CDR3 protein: CASSQNPGVETGELFF
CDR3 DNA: TGTGCCAGCAGCCAAAACCCGGGGGTAGAGACCGGGGAGCTGTTTTTT

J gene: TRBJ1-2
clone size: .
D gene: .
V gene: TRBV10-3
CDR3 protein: CAIWGPNYGYTF
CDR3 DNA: TGTGCCATCTGGGGGCCCAACTATGGCTACACCTTC

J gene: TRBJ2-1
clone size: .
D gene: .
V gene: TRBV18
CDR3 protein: CASSPPQGSANNEQFF
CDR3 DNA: TGTGCCAGCTCACCTCCCCAGGGGAGTGCAAACAATGAGCAGTTCTTC

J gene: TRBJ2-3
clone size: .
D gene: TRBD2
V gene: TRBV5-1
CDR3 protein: CASSLVGGSSDTQYF
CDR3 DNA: TGCGCCAGCAGCTTGGTTGGCGGGAGCTCAGATACGCAGTATTTT

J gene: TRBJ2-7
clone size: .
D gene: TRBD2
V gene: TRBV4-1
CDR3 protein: CASSHLSSGYEQYF
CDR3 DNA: TGCGCCAGCAGCCATCTCTCTAGCGGCTACGAGCAGTACTTC

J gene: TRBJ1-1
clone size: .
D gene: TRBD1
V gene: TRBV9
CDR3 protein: CASSRGHGTEAFF
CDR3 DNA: TGTGCCAGCAGTAGGGGGCATGGCACTGAAGCTTTCTTT

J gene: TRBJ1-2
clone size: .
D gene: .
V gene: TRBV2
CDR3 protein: CASSEKGGYGYTF
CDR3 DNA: TGTGCCAGCAGTGAAAAGGGGGGCTATGGCTACACCTTC

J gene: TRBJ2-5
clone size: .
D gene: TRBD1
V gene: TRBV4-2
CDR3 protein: CASSQVGQPGETQYF
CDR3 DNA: TGTGCCAGCAGCCAAGTGGGACAGCCCGGGGAGACCCAGTACTTC

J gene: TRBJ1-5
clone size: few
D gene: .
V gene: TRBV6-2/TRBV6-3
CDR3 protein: CASSYRRGRSNQPQHF
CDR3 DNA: TGTGCCAGCAGTTATCGAAGGGGACGGAGCAATCAGCCCCAGCATTTT

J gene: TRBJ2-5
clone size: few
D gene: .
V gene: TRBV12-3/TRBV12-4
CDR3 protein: CASSLGAETQYF
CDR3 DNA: TGTGCCAGCAGTTTGGGGGCGGAGACCCAGTACTTC

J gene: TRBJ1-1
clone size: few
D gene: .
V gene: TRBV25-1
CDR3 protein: CASSGTKTGRGDTEAFF
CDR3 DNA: TGTGCCAGCAGTGGGACCAAAACAGGGAGGGGAGACACTGAAGCTTTCTTT

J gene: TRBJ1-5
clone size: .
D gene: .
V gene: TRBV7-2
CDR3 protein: CASSLGWNQPQHF
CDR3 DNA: TGTGCCAGCAGCTTGGGGTGGAATCAGCCCCAGCATTTT

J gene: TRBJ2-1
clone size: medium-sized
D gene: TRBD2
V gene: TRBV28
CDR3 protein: CASQIRGSAGYNEQFF
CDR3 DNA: TGTGCCAGCCAGATTCGCGGGAGTGCGGGGTACAATGAGCAGTTCTTC

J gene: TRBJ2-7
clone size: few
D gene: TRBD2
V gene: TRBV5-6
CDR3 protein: CASSPTGTSGYEQYF
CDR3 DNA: TGTGCCAGCAGCCCGACCGGGACTAGCGGTTACGAGCAGTACTTC

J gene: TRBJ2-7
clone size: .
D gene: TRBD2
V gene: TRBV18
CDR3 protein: CASSLAGGPDEQYF
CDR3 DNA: TGTGCCAGCTCTTTAGCGGGGGGGCCCGACGAGCAGTACTTC

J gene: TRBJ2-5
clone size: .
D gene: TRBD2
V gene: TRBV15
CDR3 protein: CATSRDPASGLETQYF
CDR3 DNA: TGTGCCACCAGCAGAGATCCCGCTAGCGGTCTGGAGACCCAGTACTTC

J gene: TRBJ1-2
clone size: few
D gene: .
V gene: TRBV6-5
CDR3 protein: CASRRGRDNGYTF
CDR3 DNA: TGTGCCAGCAGACGGGGGCGGGATAATGGCTACACCTTC

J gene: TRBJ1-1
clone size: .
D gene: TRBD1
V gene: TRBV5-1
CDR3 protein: CASSLQDRGRTEAFF
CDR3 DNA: TGCGCCAGCAGCCTACAGGACAGGGGGAGGACTGAAGCTTTCTTT

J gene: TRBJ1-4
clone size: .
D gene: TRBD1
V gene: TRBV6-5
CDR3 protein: CASRNRQGGEKLFF
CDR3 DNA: TGTGCCAGCAGAAATAGACAGGGAGGCGAAAAACTGTTTTTT

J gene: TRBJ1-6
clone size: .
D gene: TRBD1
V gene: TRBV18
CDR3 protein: CASSPKLRDRDSPLHF
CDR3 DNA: TGTGCCAGCTCACCTAAGCTCCGGGACAGGGATTCACCCCTCCACTTT

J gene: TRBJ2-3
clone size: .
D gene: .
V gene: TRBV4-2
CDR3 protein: CASSQEGVAGITDTQYF
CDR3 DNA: TGTGCCAGCAGCCAAGAGGGGGTCGCGGGAATCACAGATACGCAGTATTTT

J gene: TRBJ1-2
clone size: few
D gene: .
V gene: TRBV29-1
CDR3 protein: CSVVLGSYGYTF
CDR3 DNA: TGCAGCGTTGTGCTGGGAAGCTATGGCTACACCTTC

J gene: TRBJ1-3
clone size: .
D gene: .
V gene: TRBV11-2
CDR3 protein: CASSPGRVNTIYF
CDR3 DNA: TGTGCCAGCAGCCCCGGCAGGGTGAACACCATATATTTT

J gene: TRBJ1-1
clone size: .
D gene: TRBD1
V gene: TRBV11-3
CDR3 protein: CASSLVGQGEKENTEAFF
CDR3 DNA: TGTGCCAGCAGCTTAGTGGGACAGGGAGAGAAAGAGAACACTGAAGCTTTCTTT

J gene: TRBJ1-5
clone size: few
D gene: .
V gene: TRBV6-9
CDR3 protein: CARKGDQPQHF
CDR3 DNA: TGTGCCAGAAAGGGGGATCAGCCCCAGCATTTT

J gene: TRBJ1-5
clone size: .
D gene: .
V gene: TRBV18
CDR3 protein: CASSPGGFASNQPQHF
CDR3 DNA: TGTGCCAGCTCACCCGGGGGGTTTGCGAGCAATCAGCCCCAGCATTTT

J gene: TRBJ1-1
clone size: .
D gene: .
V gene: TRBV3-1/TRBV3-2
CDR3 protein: CASSQDQLRRDTTWDTEAFF
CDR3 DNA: TGTGCCAGCAGCCAAGATCAGCTGCGAAGGGACACAACATGGGACACTGAAGCTTTCTTT

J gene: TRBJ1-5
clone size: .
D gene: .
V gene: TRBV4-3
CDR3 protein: CASSQDLQGNQPQHF
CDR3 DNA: TGCGCCAGCAGCCAAGATCTACAGGGCAATCAGCCCCAGCATTTT

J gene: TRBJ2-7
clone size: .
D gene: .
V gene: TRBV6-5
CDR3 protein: CASSFRQFPSYEQYF
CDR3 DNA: TGTGCCAGCAGTTTTCGACAGTTCCCATCCTACGAGCAGTACTTC

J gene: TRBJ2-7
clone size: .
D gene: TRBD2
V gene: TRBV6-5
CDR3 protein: CASSRRGGYEQYF
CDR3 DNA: TGTGCCAGCAGCCGACGGGGGGGCTACGAGCAGTACTTC

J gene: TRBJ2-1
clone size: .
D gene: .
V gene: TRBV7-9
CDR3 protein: CASSFPRGPLHNEQFF
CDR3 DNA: TGTGCCAGCAGCTTTCCACGGGGTCCCCTCCACAATGAGCAGTTCTTC

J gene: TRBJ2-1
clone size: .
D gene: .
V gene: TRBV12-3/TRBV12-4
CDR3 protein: CASTLGNEQFF
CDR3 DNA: TGTGCCAGCACCCTGGGGAATGAGCAGTTCTTC

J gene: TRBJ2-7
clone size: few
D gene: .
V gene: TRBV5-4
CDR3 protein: CASSFTYEQYF
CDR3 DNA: TGTGCCAGCAGCTTTACCTACGAGCAGTACTTC

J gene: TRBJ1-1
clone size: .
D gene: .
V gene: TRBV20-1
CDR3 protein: CSAEENTEAFF
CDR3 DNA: TGCAGTGCCGAGGAGAACACTGAAGCTTTCTTT